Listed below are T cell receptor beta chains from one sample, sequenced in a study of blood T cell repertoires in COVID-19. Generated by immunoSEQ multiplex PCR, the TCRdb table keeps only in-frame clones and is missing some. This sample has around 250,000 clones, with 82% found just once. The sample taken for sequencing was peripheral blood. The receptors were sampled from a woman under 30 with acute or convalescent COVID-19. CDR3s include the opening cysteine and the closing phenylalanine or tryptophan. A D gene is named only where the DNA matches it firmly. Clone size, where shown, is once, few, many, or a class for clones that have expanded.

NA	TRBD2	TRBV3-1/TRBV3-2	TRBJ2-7	TGTGCCAGCAGCCAAGATGGCGGGAGTGGTTACGAGCAGTACTTC	CASSQDGGSGYEQYF
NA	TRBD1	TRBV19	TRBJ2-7	TGTGCCAGTAGTATGAGGGGGCCGCCCTACGAGCAGTACTTC	CASSMRGPPYEQYF
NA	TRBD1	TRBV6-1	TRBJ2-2	TGTGCCAGCAGTGAGCAGAGGACAGGGGGCAACACCGGGGAGCTGTTTTTT	CASSEQRTGGNTGELFF
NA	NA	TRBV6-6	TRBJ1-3	TGTGCCAGCAGCTCAGGGGTTGGAAACACCATATATTTT	CASSSGVGNTIYF
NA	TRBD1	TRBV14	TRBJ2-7	TGTGCCAGCAGACGATCCGGGACAGGGGGCTACGAGCAGTACTTC	CASRRSGTGGYEQYF
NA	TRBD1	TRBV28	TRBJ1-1	TGTGCCAGCAGGGACCCGGGACAGGGGGCACATGCTTTCTTT	CASRDPGQGAHAFF
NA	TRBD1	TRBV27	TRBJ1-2	TGTGCCAGCAGGGACAGGGTCGACGGCTACACCTTC	CASRDRVDGYTF
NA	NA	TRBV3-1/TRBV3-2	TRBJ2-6	TGTGCCAGCAGCCAAGACCTATCATCTGGGGCCAACGTCCTGACTTTC	CASSQDLSSGANVLTF
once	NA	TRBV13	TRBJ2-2	TGTGCCAGCAGCCTAGAACACCGGGAGCTGTTTTTT	CASSLEHRELFF
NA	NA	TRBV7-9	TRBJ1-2	TGTGCCAGCAGCTTAAGTTCGGCTCTTCAGGGAATCTATGGCTACACCTTC	CASSLSSALQGIYGYTF
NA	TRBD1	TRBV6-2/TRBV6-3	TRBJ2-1	TGTGCCAGCAGCCCATACGGACAGGGCGGCAATGAGCAGTTCTTC	CASSPYGQGGNEQFF
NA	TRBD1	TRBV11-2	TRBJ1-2	TGTGCCAGCAGCACAGTCCGGGACAGGCAGCTAGGCTACACCTTC	CASSTVRDRQLGYTF
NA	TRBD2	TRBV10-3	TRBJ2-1	TGTGCCATCTCCGACGTGGGACTAGCGATGAGGAATGAGCAGTTCTTC	CAISDVGLAMRNEQFF
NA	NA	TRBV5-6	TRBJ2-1	TGTGCCAGCAGCTATGGAGGGGGCTTGGAGCAGTTCTTC	CASSYGGGLEQFF
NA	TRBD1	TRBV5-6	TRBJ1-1	TGTGCCAGCAGCTTTGGGACAGGGGGGAACACTGAAGCTTTCTTT	CASSFGTGGNTEAFF
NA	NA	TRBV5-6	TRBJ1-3	TGTGCCTCCCCGGGACGGGGGATTGGAAACACCATATATTTT	CASPGRGIGNTIYF
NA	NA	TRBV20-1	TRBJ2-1	TGCAGTGCTCTAGCCTACAATGAGCAGTTCTTC	CSALAYNEQFF
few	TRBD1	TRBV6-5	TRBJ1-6	TGTGCCAGCAGTACCTCCGGGACAGCTAAATCACCCCTCCACTTT	CASSTSGTAKSPLHF
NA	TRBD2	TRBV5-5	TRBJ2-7	TGTGCCAGCAGCTTAGCGGGAGGCTCCTACGAGCAGTACTTC	CASSLAGGSYEQYF
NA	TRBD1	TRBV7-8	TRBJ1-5	TGTGCCAGCAGCGGCAGACCCTGGGACAGTAGCAATCAGCCCCAGCATTTT	CASSGRPWDSSNQPQHF
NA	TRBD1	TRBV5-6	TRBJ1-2	TGTGCCAGCAGCTTGTATGACAGGGGTTTCTATGGCTACACCTTC	CASSLYDRGFYGYTF
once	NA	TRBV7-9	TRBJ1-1	TGTGCCAGCAGCTTATATCTAGGGGGAGCGAACACTGAAGCTTTCTTT	CASSLYLGGANTEAFF
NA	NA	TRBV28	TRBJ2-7	TGTGCCAGCAGGGCTGACAGCAGACCCTACGAGCAGTACTTC	CASRADSRPYEQYF
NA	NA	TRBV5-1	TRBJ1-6	TGCGCCAGCAGCTTGGTAGCCAGGGGAGTAAATTCACCCCTCCACTTT	CASSLVARGVNSPLHF
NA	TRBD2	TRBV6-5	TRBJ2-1	TGTGCCAGCAGTTATCCTGGACTAGCGGGGCCTAATGAGCAGTTCTTC	CASSYPGLAGPNEQFF
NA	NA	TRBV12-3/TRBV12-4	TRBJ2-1	TGTGCCAGCAGCCCATCTAGCCAGGCGCAGTTCTTC	CASSPSSQAQFF
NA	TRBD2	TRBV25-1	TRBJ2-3	TGTGCCAGCAGCCGAAGCGGGAGTACTAATACGCAGTATTTT	CASSRSGSTNTQYF
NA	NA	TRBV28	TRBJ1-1	TGTGCCAGCCGGGAGGACACTGAAGCTTTCTTT	CASREDTEAFF
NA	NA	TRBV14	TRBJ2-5	TGTGCCAGCAGCCGGTCAAACGCGGGAGAGACCCAGTACTTC	CASSRSNAGETQYF
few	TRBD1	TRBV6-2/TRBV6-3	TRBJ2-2	TGTGCCAGCAGTCCCACAGGGGGTACGGGAGATCCGAACACCGGGGAGCTGTTTTTT	CASSPTGGTGDPNTGELFF
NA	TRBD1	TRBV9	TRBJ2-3	TGTGCCAGCAGCGCATGGAGCGGACAGGGCGCAGATACGCAGTATTTT	CASSAWSGQGADTQYF
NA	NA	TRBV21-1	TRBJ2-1	TGTGCCAGCAGCAAAGAGCGGCTAGCGGGATCTAGTGAGCAGTTCTTC	CASSKERLAGSSEQFF
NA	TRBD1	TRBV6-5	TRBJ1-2	TGTGCCAGCAGTTCTGGACAGGGGGCGGGTGGCTACACCTTC	CASSSGQGAGGYTF
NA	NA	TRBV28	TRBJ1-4	TGTGCCAGCAGTTTAGGCGGAGGTGAAAAACTGTTTTTT	CASSLGGGEKLFF
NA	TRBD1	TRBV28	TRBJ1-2	TGTGCCAGCAGCTTAGGGGGCCCCTATGGCTACACCTTC	CASSLGGPYGYTF
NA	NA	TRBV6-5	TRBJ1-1	TGTGCCAGCAGTTACGGCACGGGGTGGGGGGGCACTGAAGCTTTCTTT	CASSYGTGWGGTEAFF
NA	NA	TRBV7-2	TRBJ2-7	TGTGCCAGCAGCTTGGGGCTCGAGCAGTACTTC	CASSLGLEQYF
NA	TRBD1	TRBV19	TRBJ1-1	TGTGCCAGTAGTAGGACAGGCCGCGCTGAAGCTTTCTTT	CASSRTGRAEAFF
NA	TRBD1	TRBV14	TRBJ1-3	TGTGCCAGCAGCCGCAGGGGGAACTCTGGAAACACCATATATTTT	CASSRRGNSGNTIYF
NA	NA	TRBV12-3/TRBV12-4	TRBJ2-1	TGTGCCAGCAGTTCCATTCAGCGTGAGCAGTTCTTC	CASSSIQREQFF
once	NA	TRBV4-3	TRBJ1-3	TGCGCCAGCAGCCAAGGCACAGGGCACTCTGGAAACACCATATATTTT	CASSQGTGHSGNTIYF
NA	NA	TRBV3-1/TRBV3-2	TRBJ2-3	TGTGCCAGCAGCCAGAATCCGGGATCAAATACGCAGTATTTT	CASSQNPGSNTQYF
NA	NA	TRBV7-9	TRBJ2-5	TGTGCCAGCAGCTTCGTTAGCCTACGGGAAGAGACCCAGTACTTC	CASSFVSLREETQYF
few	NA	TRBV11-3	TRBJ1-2	TGTGCCAGCAGCTGGGGGGAAGGGGCCGATATCTATGGCTACACCTTC	CASSWGEGADIYGYTF
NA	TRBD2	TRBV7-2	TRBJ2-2	TGTGCCAGCAGCTTCGGACTAGCGCAAACAGACACCGGGGAGCTGTTTTTT	CASSFGLAQTDTGELFF
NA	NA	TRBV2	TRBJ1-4	TGTGCCAGCAGTGACCAGGGTTTCCCTAATGAAAAACTGTTTTTT	CASSDQGFPNEKLFF
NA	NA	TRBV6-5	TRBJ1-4	TGTGCCAGCAACAGGGCAGGGAGTGAAAAACTGTTTTTT	CASNRAGSEKLFF
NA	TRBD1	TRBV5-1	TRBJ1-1	TGCGCCAGCAGCTTCACAGGGGGAGTCACTGAAGCTTTCTTT	CASSFTGGVTEAFF